This TCR beta chain stems from a study of T cell changes during pregnancy in multiple sclerosis. The CDR3 extends over 13 amino acids. V was clipped by 1 base and J by 9 bases, with 13 bases between them. Germline V gives CDR1 SGHRS, CDR2 YFSETQ. The protocol was immunoSEQ multiplex PCR, while the TCRdb copy is restricted to in-frame clones and leaves out a portion. The table shows approximately 28,000 clones, with 70% to 90% occurring only once. V gene TRBV5-1 combines with J gene TRBJ2-5; the D gene is possibly TRBD1 (6 bases). The input for sequencing was CD8+ T cells from peripheral blood mononuclear cells, taken after pregnancy. The sequence derives from a female donor with multiple sclerosis, enrolled in a pregnancy study. This CDR3 is CASSLRQDRPQYF. CDR3 DNA: TGCGCCAGCAGCTTGAGACAGGACCGACCCCAGTACTTC. Looking up the rest from reference TRBV5-1 and TRBJ2-5 gives the full variable domain: KAGVTQTPRYLIKTRGQQVTLSCSPISGHRSVSWYQQTPGQGLQFLFEYFSETQRNKGNFPGRFSGRQFSNSRSEMNVSTLELGDSALYLCASSLRQDRPQYFGPGTRLLVL.